The rows below give T cell receptor beta chains drawn from one sample of a study of blood T cell repertoires in COVID-19. The protocol was immunoSEQ multiplex PCR, while the TCRdb copy is restricted to in-frame clones and leaves out a portion. In the table there are approximately 300,000 clones, around four fifths of which are singletons. The source material was peripheral blood. These receptors came from a woman aged 45-60 years with active or convalescent COVID-19. The CDR3 runs from the conserved cysteine through the conserved F or W. A D gene is named only where the DNA matches it firmly. Expanded clones get a size class; other rows say once, few or many, or leave the size out.

.	TRBV28	.	TRBJ1-6	CASTPLRGNSPLHF	TGTGCCAGCACCCCACTCAGGGGTAATTCACCCCTCCACTTT
.	TRBV27	TRBD1	TRBJ2-3	CASSSRTGLSTDTQYF	TGTGCCAGCAGTTCAAGGACAGGGCTCTCCACAGATACGCAGTATTTT
.	TRBV6-2/TRBV6-3	TRBD2	TRBJ2-2	CASSTRRASGRATGELFF	TGTGCCAGCAGTACTCGCCGGGCTAGCGGGAGGGCCACCGGGGAGCTGTTTTTT
.	TRBV2	.	TRBJ1-1	CASKDGRGNTEAFF	TGTGCCAGCAAGGACGGCAGGGGGAACACTGAAGCTTTCTTT
.	TRBV27	TRBD1	TRBJ2-7	CARNPGQGARRSHEQYF	TGTGCCAGGAACCCGGGACAGGGGGCCCGTAGGTCTCACGAGCAGTACTTC
.	TRBV6-5	TRBD1	TRBJ1-5	CASSLTGNSNQPQHF	TGTGCCAGCAGCTTGACAGGGAATAGCAATCAGCCCCAGCATTTT
few	TRBV3-1/TRBV3-2	TRBD2	TRBJ2-2	CASSLTSGRGELFF	TGTGCCAGCAGCCTCACTAGCGGGAGGGGGGAGCTGTTTTTT
.	TRBV10-1	.	TRBJ2-1	CASSDQGDNEQFF	TGCGCCAGCAGTGACCAGGGCGACAATGAGCAGTTCTTC
.	TRBV7-2	TRBD1	TRBJ1-6	CASSLLQGGGSPLHF	TGTGCCAGCAGCTTACTACAGGGGGGGGGTTCACCCCTCCACTTT
.	TRBV6-7	.	TRBJ2-1	CASSYSWQGFYNEQFF	TGTGCCAGCAGTTACTCGTGGCAGGGGTTCTACAATGAGCAGTTCTTC
once	TRBV28	.	TRBJ1-5	CASSLYVNQPQHF	TGTGCCAGCAGTTTATATGTAAATCAGCCCCAGCATTTT
.	TRBV10-1	TRBD2	TRBJ2-7	CASSERGTSGRAEQYF	TGCGCCAGCAGTGAGAGAGGGACTAGCGGGAGGGCCGAGCAGTACTTC
.	TRBV6-2/TRBV6-3	TRBD2	TRBJ2-1	CASSYEGAGGPAYNEQFF	TGTGCCAGCAGTTACGAGGGAGCGGGAGGACCGGCTTACAATGAGCAGTTCTTC
once	TRBV12-3/TRBV12-4	.	TRBJ1-2	CASRRQSIYGYTF	TGTGCCAGCAGACGACAGAGCATCTATGGCTACACCTTC
.	TRBV18	.	TRBJ1-5	CASSQLPGALAHSNQPQHF	TGTGCCAGCTCACAACTACCGGGAGCATTAGCCCATAGCAATCAGCCCCAGCATTTT
.	TRBV28	.	TRBJ2-1	CASSLEGAISYNEQFF	TGTGCCAGCAGTTTAGAAGGGGCGATATCCTACAATGAGCAGTTCTTC
.	TRBV5-4	TRBD1	TRBJ1-4	CASSLLGTGTNEKLFF	TGTGCCAGCAGCCTCCTTGGGACAGGGACTAATGAAAAACTGTTTTTT
.	TRBV2	TRBD2	TRBJ2-1	CASSGTSGRARGEQFF	TGTGCCAGCAGTGGAACTAGCGGGAGGGCCCGGGGTGAGCAGTTCTTC
.	TRBV9	.	TRBJ1-1	CASSAQGRTEAFF	TGTGCCAGCAGCGCACAGGGTCGCACTGAAGCTTTCTTT
.	TRBV27	TRBD1	TRBJ2-1	CASSLKARTGAYNEQFF	TGTGCCAGCAGTTTAAAGGCACGGACAGGGGCCTACAATGAGCAGTTCTTC
.	TRBV19	.	TRBJ1-1	CASSPSGARNTEAFF	TGTGCCAGTAGTCCAAGCGGGGCGAGGAACACTGAAGCTTTCTTT
.	TRBV29-1	.	TRBJ2-7	CSVGQSYEQYF	TGCAGCGTTGGGCAGTCCTACGAGCAGTACTTC
.	TRBV3-1/TRBV3-2	TRBD1	TRBJ2-7	CASSPGTAVSYEQYF	TGTGCCAGCAGCCCCGGGACAGCTGTCTCCTACGAGCAGTACTTC
.	TRBV5-6	TRBD2	TRBJ2-7	CASSPGLAGRSSYEQYF	TGTGCCAGCAGCCCGGGACTAGCGGGAAGGTCGTCCTACGAGCAGTACTTC
.	TRBV11-2	.	TRBJ2-4	CASSSQDIQYF	TGTGCCAGCAGCTCACAAGACATTCAGTACTTC
.	TRBV6-5	TRBD1	TRBJ1-2	CASSEDRLDYGYTF	TGTGCCAGCAGCGAGGACAGGCTTGACTATGGCTACACCTTC
.	TRBV6-6	TRBD1	TRBJ1-3	CASSYKGGTGNTIYF	TGTGCCAGCAGTTACAAAGGGGGCACTGGAAACACCATATATTTT
.	TRBV2	TRBD2	TRBJ2-1	CASGSRLAGPGEFF	TGTGCCAGCGGGTCAAGGCTAGCGGGACCCGGAGAGTTCTTC
.	TRBV4-2	.	TRBJ1-3	CASSQGGGNTIYF	TGTGCCAGCAGCCAAGGCGGTGGAAACACCATATATTTT
few	TRBV19	.	TRBJ2-4	CASSTGHSRNIQYF	TGTGCCAGTAGTACAGGCCATTCCCGAAACATTCAGTACTTC
.	TRBV5-1	TRBD1	TRBJ2-7	CASSLGPGGEGEQYF	TGCGCCAGCAGCTTGGGCCCAGGGGGCGAGGGCGAGCAGTACTTC
.	TRBV5-1	.	TRBJ1-6	CASGMTGGDSPLHF	TGCGCCAGCGGGATGACAGGTGGAGATTCACCCCTCCACTTT
once	TRBV2	TRBD1	TRBJ1-6	CASSYGTGGQTLHF	TGTGCCAGCAGCTACGGGACAGGTGGGCAGACCCTCCACTTT
.	TRBV19	TRBD1	TRBJ1-5	CATGQGAFQPQHF	TGTGCCACTGGACAGGGGGCATTTCAGCCCCAGCATTTT
.	TRBV28	TRBD1	TRBJ1-2	CASSPDRSYGYTF	TGTGCCAGCAGCCCGGACAGGAGCTATGGCTACACCTTC
.	TRBV5-1	.	TRBJ2-2	CASSLGFRTGELFF	TGCGCCAGCAGCTTGGGGTTTCGGACCGGGGAGCTGTTTTTT
.	TRBV2	TRBD1	TRBJ1-2	CASSATGIGDGYTF	TGTGCCAGCAGTGCGACAGGGATTGGAGATGGCTACACCTTC
.	TRBV2	.	TRBJ2-7	CASSEADTEQYF	TGTGCCAGCAGTGAAGCGGACACGGAGCAGTACTTC
once	TRBV5-6	.	TRBJ1-1	CASSFTAVGTNTEAFF	TGTGCCAGCAGCTTCACCGCTGTTGGCACGAACACTGAAGCTTTCTTT
.	TRBV19	.	TRBJ1-1	CASSMGANTEAFF	TGTGCCAGTAGTATGGGAGCCAACACTGAAGCTTTCTTT
.	TRBV28	TRBD2	TRBJ2-5	CASSFGTSGSETQYF	TGTGCCAGCAGTTTTGGGACTAGCGGGAGTGAGACCCAGTACTTC
.	TRBV29-1	.	TRBJ1-4	CSVSSDEKLFF	TGCAGCGTTTCTTCGGATGAAAAACTGTTTTTT
.	TRBV5-1	TRBD1	TRBJ1-5	CASSPTPGGRGQPQHF	TGCGCCAGCAGCCCAACCCCAGGGGGCCGTGGTCAGCCCCAGCATTTT
.	TRBV7-8	TRBD2	TRBJ2-2	CASSLVLAGVTGELFF	TGTGCCAGCAGCTTAGTGCTAGCGGGAGTCACCGGGGAGCTGTTTTTT
.	TRBV12-5	.	TRBJ1-3	CASGSGEGAGNTIYF	TGTGCTAGTGGTTCGGGGGAAGGGGCTGGAAACACCATATATTTT
.	TRBV7-2	TRBD2	TRBJ2-5	CASSLRASGDKKTQYF	TGTGCCAGCAGCTTAAGGGCTAGCGGGGACAAGAAGACCCAGTACTTC
once	TRBV7-9	.	TRBJ2-1	CASSLEARPSDEQFF	TGTGCCAGCAGCTTAGAGGCCAGGCCGTCCGATGAGCAGTTCTTC
.	TRBV7-2	.	TRBJ1-1	CASTAYRGLNTEAFF	TGTGCCAGCACAGCTTATAGAGGGCTGAACACTGAAGCTTTCTTT
once	TRBV6-2/TRBV6-3	TRBD2	TRBJ2-7	CASSHGGTYEQYF	TGTGCCAGCAGTCACGGGGGGACCTACGAGCAGTACTTC